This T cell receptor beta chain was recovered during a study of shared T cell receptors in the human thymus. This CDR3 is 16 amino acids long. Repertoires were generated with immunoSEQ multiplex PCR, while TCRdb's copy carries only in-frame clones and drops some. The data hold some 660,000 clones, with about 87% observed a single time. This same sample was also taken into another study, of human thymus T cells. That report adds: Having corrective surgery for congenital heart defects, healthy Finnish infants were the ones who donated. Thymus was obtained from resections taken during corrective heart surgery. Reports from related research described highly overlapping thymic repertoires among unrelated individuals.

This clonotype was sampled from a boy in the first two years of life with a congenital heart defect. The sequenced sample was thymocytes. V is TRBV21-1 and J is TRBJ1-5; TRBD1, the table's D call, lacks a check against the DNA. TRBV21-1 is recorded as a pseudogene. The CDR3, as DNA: TGTGCCAGCAGCAAAAATATACAGGGCCCCAATCAGCCCCAGCATTTT. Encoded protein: CASSKNIQGPNQPQHF.